The 3 T cell receptor beta chains below come from one sample, sequenced in a study of T cells after yellow fever vaccination. TCRdb re-derived calls from the 5' RACE reads in MiXCR, one entry per CDR3 protein. This sample has some 600,000 distinct CDR3 sequences, with about a sixth found just once. The specimen comprised PBMCs, sampled 4 to 6 days after the first yellow fever vaccination. The receptors come from a man aged 18 to 29 who received the YFV17D yellow fever vaccine.

The chain employs TRBV27 and TRBJ2-1; 11 bases map to TRBD2. CDR3 length: 15 amino acids. Germline V lookup: CDR1 MNHEY, CDR2 SMNVEV (reference sequence). The V gene end was trimmed by 6 bases and the J gene end by 5 bases; junction bases not matched to a gene: 6. The CDR3 protein is CASRILAGGNNEQFF. As DNA, the CDR3 is TGTGCCAGCAGAATCCTAGCGGGGGGCAACAATGAGCAGTTCTTC.

This clonotype was seen ten or more times. The rearrangement joins TRBV5-1 to TRBJ2-1; TRBD2 agrees at 10 bases. This CDR3 is built from 17 residues. The V gene end was trimmed by 3 bases and the J gene end by 6 bases; junction bases not matched to a gene: 12. CDR1 and CDR2 from the germline V gene are SGHRS and YFSETQ. As DNA, the CDR3 is TGCGCCAGCAGCTCAGGTAGCGGGGGGCCGGTCAGCAATGAGCAGTTCTTC. The encoded protein is CASSSGSGGPVSNEQFF. The full variable domain, rest sourced from reference TRBV5-1 and TRBJ2-1, is KAGVTQTPRYLIKTRGQQVTLSCSPISGHRSVSWYQQTPGQGLQFLFEYFSETQRNKGNFPGRFSGRQFSNSRSEMNVSTLELGDSALYLCASSSGSGGPVSNEQFFGPGTRLTVL.

The J gene is TRBJ1-2, the V gene TRBV20-1; no firm D call. Germline V gene data show CDR1 as DFQATT and CDR2 as SNEGSKA (reference sequence). Trimming pared 0 bases from V and 4 bases from J, leaving 27 bases between. This CDR3 contains 19 residues. The CDR3 loop is CSARDPVVVFTPVLYGYTF. Written as DNA, the CDR3 is TGCAGTGCTAGAGATCCTGTAGTGGTTTTCACCCCCGTCCTCTATGGCTACACCTTC.